A selection of T cell receptor beta chains follows, all from one sample in a study of shared clonotypes between healthy human individuals. This table comes from immunoSEQ multiplex PCR, and its TCRdb copy is limited to in-frame clones, with some not included. The sample holds 500,000 to 700,000 clones, roughly 96% seen once. Material for sequencing was naive CD8+ T cells sorted from blood. These receptors were obtained from a young woman in good health. Both conserved end residues are part of each CDR3. A D gene is named only where the DNA matches it firmly. Only part of the rows carry a size: once, few, many, or a class if the clone is expanded.

CDR3nt	CDR3aa	v_gene	d_gene	j_gene	abundance
TGCGCCAGCAGCCTGGGCGGGAGGAACACCGGGGAGCTGTTTTTT	CASSLGGRNTGELFF	TRBV4-1	TRBD2	TRBJ2-2	-
TGTGCCACTGAAGACAGGGGATCCTACGAGCAGTACTTC	CATEDRGSYEQYF	TRBV19	TRBD1	TRBJ2-7	-
TGCGCCAGCAAGGACGGGTCGAACACCGGGGAGCTGTTTTTT	CASKDGSNTGELFF	TRBV5-1	-	TRBJ2-2	-
TGTGCCAGCAGCTCAGGGGACTCTGGGGCCAACGTCCTGACTTTC	CASSSGDSGANVLTF	TRBV5-4	-	TRBJ2-6	-
TGTGCCAGCAGTGAAGCCGACGCTCTCGAGCAGTACTTC	CASSEADALEQYF	TRBV2	-	TRBJ2-7	-
TGCGCCAGCAGTCGACAGGGACCCGGGGAGCTGTTTTTT	CASSRQGPGELFF	TRBV10-1	TRBD1	TRBJ2-2	-
TGCGCCAGCAGCCAGGTCCCACACATGAACACTGAAGCTTTCTTT	CASSQVPHMNTEAFF	TRBV4-1	-	TRBJ1-1	-
TGCACCAGCAGCCAAGTGATAGAGAGTAGCGGGTCTGCGAACACCGGGGAGCTGTTTTTT	CTSSQVIESSGSANTGELFF	TRBV1	-	TRBJ2-2	-
TGTGCCAGTAGTATGACAGGGGACCTCTACGAGCAGTACTTC	CASSMTGDLYEQYF	TRBV19	TRBD1	TRBJ2-7	once
TGTGCCAGCAGTTACCAGCCTCGGGGTGAGCAGTACTTC	CASSYQPRGEQYF	TRBV6-5	-	TRBJ2-7	-
TGTGCCTGGAGTGTAACAGGGGGGGTTTCCGAGCAGTACTTC	CAWSVTGGVSEQYF	TRBV30	-	TRBJ2-7	once
TGTGCCAGCAGCAAAGTGGGGGGGAGCAATCAGCCCCAGCATTTT	CASSKVGGSNQPQHF	TRBV21-1	-	TRBJ1-5	-
TGTGCCAGCAGCTTGGTGACAGGGGGGTACGAGCAGTACTTC	CASSLVTGGYEQYF	TRBV7-9	TRBD1	TRBJ2-7	-
TGTGCCAGCAGCTTAGGCCCGGCCAGCTCCTACAATGAGCAGTTCTTC	CASSLGPASSYNEQFF	TRBV7-9	-	TRBJ2-1	-
TGTGCCAGTAGCAGCCGACAGGGACCAACAGATACGCAGTATTTT	CASSSRQGPTDTQYF	TRBV19	TRBD1	TRBJ2-3	-
TGTGCCAGCAGTCCCGTAGGTTTCCCTGCGCAGTTCTTC	CASSPVGFPAQFF	TRBV6-5	-	TRBJ2-1	-
TGTGCCAGTAGTCTTATGACAGGCGGGTACCAAGAGACCCAGTACTTC	CASSLMTGGYQETQYF	TRBV19	-	TRBJ2-5	-
TGTGCCACCAGCACCCCCGGCACCTGGGACTATGGCTACACCTTC	CATSTPGTWDYGYTF	TRBV15	-	TRBJ1-2	-